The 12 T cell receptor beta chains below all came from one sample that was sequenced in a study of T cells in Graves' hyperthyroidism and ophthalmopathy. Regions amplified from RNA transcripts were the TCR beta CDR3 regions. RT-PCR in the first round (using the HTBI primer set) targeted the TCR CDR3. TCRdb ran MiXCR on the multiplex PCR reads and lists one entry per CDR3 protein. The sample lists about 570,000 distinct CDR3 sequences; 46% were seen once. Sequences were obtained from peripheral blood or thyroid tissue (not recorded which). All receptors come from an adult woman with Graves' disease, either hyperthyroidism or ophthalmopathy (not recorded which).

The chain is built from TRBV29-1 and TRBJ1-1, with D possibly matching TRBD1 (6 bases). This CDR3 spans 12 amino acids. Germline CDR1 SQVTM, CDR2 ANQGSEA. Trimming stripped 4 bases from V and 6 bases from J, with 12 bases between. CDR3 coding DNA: TGCAGCGTTGGGGGGGCGCGGCCTGAAGCTTTCTTT. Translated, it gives CSVGGARPEAFF. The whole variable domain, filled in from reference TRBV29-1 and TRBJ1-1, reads SAVISQKPSRDICQRGTSLTIQCQVDSQVTMMFWYRQQPGQSLTLIATANQGSEATYESGFVIDKFPISRPNLTFSTLTVSNMSPEDSSIYLCSVGGARPEAFFGQGTRLTVV.

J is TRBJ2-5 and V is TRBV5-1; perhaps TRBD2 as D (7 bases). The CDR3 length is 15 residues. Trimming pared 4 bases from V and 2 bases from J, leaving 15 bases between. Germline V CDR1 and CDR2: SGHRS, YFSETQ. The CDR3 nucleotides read TGCGCCAGCAGCGGGGGGGCAGGAATGCAAGAGACCCAGTACTTC. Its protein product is CASSGGAGMQETQYF.

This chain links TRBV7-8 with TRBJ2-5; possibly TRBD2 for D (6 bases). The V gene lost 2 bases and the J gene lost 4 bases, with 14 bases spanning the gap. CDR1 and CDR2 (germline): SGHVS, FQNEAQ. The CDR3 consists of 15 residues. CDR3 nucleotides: TGTGCCAGCAGCTTATTAGCGGTACAATCAGAGACCCAGTACTTC. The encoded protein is CASSLLAVQSETQYF. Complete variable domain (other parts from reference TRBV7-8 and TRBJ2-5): GAGVSQSPRYKVAKRGQDVALRCDPISGHVSLFWYQQALGQGPEFLTYFQNEAQLDKSGLPSDRFFAERPEGSVSTLKIQRTQQEDSAVYLCASSLLAVQSETQYFGPGTRLLVL.

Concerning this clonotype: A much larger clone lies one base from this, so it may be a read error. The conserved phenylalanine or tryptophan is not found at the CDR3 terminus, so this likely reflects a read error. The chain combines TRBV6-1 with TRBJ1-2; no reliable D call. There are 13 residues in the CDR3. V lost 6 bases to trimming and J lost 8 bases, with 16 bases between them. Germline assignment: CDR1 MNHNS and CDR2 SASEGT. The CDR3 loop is CASSLGNPEGYTL. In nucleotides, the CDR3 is TGTGCCAGCAGCCTCGGGAATCCGGAGGGCTACACCCTC.

DNA of the CDR3: TGTGCCAGCAGCGACGGTGGGGACTATGGCTACACCTTC. Its protein product is CASSDGGDYGYTF. The chain recombines TRBV7-2 with TRBJ1-2; D unresolved. Trimming left V 5 bases short and J 3 bases short, with 10 bases between. CDR1 and CDR2 (germline): SGHTA, FQGNSA. This CDR3 region has 13 residues.

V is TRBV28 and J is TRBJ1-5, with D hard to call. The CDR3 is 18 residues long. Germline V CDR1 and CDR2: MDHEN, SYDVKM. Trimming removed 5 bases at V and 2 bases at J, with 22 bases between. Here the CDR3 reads CASSPLFLSPYRNQPQHF. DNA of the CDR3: TGTGCCAGCAGTCCTCTCTTCCTCTCCCCTTATCGCAATCAGCCCCAGCATTTT.

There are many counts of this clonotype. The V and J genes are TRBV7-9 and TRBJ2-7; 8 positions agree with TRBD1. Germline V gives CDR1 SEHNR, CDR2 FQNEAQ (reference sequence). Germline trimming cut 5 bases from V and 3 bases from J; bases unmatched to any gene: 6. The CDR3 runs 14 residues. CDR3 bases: TGTGCCAGCAGCATTGACAGGGGTATCTACGAGCAGTACTTC. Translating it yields CASSIDRGIYEQYF. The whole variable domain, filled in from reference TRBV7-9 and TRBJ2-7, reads DTGVSQNPRHKITKRGQNVTFRCDPISEHNRLYWYRQTLGQGPEFLTYFQNEAQLEKSRLLSDRFSAERPKGSFSTLEIQRTEQGDSAMYLCASSIDRGIYEQYFGPGTRLTVT.

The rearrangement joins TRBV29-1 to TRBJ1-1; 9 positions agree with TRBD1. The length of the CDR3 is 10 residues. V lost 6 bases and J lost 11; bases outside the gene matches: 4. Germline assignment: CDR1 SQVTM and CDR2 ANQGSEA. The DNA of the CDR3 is TGCAGCGTGGGACAGGGCTCGGCTTTCTTT. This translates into CSVGQGSAFF. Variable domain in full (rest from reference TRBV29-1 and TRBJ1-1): SAVISQKPSRDICQRGTSLTIQCQVDSQVTMMFWYRQQPGQSLTLIATANQGSEATYESGFVIDKFPISRPNLTFSTLTVSNMSPEDSSIYLCSVGQGSAFFGQGTRLTVV.

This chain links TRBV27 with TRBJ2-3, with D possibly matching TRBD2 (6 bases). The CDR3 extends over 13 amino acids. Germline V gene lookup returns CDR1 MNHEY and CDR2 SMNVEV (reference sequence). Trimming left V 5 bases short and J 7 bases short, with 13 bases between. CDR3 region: CASSDSRTNTQYF. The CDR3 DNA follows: TGTGCCAGCAGTGATTCGAGGACTAATACGCAGTATTTT.

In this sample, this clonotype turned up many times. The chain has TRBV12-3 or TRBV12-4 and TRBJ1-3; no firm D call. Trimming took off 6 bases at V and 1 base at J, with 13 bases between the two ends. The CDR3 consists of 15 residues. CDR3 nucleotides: TGTGCCAGCAGGCCGTATTCCTATTCTGGAAACACCATATATTTT. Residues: CASRPYSYSGNTIYF.

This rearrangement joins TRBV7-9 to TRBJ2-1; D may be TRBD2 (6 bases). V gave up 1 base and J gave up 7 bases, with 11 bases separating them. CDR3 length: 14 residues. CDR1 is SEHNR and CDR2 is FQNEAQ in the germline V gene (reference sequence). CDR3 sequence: CASSLGLGGNEQFF. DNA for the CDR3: TGTGCCAGCAGCTTAGGACTAGGAGGGAATGAGCAGTTCTTC.

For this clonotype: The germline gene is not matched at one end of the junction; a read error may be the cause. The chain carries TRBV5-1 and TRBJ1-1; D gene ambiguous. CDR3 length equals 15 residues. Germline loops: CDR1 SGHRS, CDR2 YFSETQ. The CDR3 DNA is TGCGCCAGTAGCTTGATCGGAAACTCTAGCACTGAAGCTTTCTTT. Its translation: CASSLIGNSSTEAFF.